This T cell receptor beta chain originates from a study of Graves' ophthalmopathy and Graves' hyperthyroidism. The wider study: In this cohort's terms, stable hyperthyroidism meant no ophthalmopathy by 18 months of follow-up.

This clonotype was counted only a few times. New diagnoses, under 2 months' duration, and ages 18 to 65 characterized the hyperthyroidism patients. The TCR beta CDR3 regions underwent amplification from RNA transcripts. First-round RT-PCR with HTBI primers preceded a second-round multiplex PCR. Via MiXCR, TCRdb re-called the multiplex PCR reads, giving one row per CDR3 protein. Of 450,000 to 600,000 distinct CDR3 sequences detected, about 40% appear once; the ten largest clones hold approximately 4.1%. The CDR3 consists of 16 residues. The V end lost 0 bases, the J end lost 4 bases, and 16 bases lay between the germline ends. The germline V gene encodes CDR1 SNHLY and CDR2 FYNNEI.

The receptor comes from an adult man with Graves' hyperthyroidism. This rearrangement joins TRBV2 to TRBJ2-7; D is possibly TRBD2 (5 bases). Sequenced material: peripheral blood or thyroid tissue (not recorded which). The CDR3 region is CASSEAGSGWTYEQYF. The CDR3 bases are TGTGCCAGCAGTGAAGCTGGGTCGGGTTGGACTTACGAGCAGTACTTC.